This paragraph covers one T cell receptor beta chain sequence. Antigen unknown. The data originate from a study of cytomegalovirus exposure and HLA in healthy donors. Study-wide results and caveats: When analyzed later, a missense DCLRE1C variant was found to be linked to TCR beta V- and J-gene trimming.

The PCR contained 60 Vbeta and 13 Jbeta primers. Assay: immunoSEQ multiplex PCR; the TCRdb copy retains only in-frame clones and omits some. Found here are some 110,000 clones, approximately 80% of them singletons; the top ten hold around 13%. This clonotype was obtained from a woman aged 40-49 years in good health and CMV-seropositive. Input material: PBMCs.

CDR3 sequence (DNA): TGTGCCACCCCGGGACTAGCGGGAGGGATCTACGAGCAGTACTTC. This codes for CATPGLAGGIYEQYF. This chain joins TRBV6-1 and TRBJ2-7; 16 bases match TRBD2. Germline assignment: CDR1 MNHNS and CDR2 SASEGT. CDR3 length equals 15 residues. J gave up 3 bases and V 10 bases, and 6 bases lay outside the gene matches.